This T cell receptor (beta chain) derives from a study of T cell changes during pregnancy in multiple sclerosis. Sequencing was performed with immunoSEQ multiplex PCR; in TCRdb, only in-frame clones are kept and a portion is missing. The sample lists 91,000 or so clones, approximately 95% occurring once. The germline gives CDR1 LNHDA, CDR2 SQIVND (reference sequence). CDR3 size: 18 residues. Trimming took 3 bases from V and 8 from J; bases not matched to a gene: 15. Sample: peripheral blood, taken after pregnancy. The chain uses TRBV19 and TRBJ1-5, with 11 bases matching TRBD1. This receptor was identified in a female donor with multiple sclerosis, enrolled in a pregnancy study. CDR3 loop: CASSMGSGTGGSGEPQHF. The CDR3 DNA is TGTGCCAGTAGTATGGGTTCGGGGACAGGGGGATCTGGAGAGCCCCAGCATTTT. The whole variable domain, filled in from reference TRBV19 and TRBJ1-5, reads DGGITQSPKYLFRKEGQNVTLSCEQNLNHDAMYWYRQDPGQGLRLIYYSQIVNDFQKGDIAEGYSVSREKKESFPLTVTSAQKNPTAFYLCASSMGSGTGGSGEPQHFGDGTRLSIL.